This TCR beta chain was captured by sequencing in a study of T cells in Graves' hyperthyroidism and ophthalmopathy. Study context: Upon initial diagnosis and before any treatment, peripheral blood was collected. Study-wide results and caveats: The model forecast ophthalmopathy, anticipating it by a median about 6.5 months before onset.

Amplified TCR beta CDR3 regions derived from RNA transcripts. The HTBI set primed first-round TCR CDR3 RT-PCR. TCRdb redid the calling of the multiplex PCR reads with MiXCR, one entry per CDR3 protein. The data contain 360,000 or so distinct CDR3 sequences, about 19% of them singletons. The sample holds a few counts of this clonotype. Its antigen is unidentified. Participants, patients aged 18 to 65, had newly diagnosed hyperthyroidism with a duration under 2 months. The germline V gene encodes CDR1 SGHTA and CDR2 FQGNSA. The V and J ends lost 0 bases and 8 bases respectively, with 11 bases between them. The CDR3 contains 14 residues.

The origin of this receptor is a woman aged 18 to 35 with Graves' hyperthyroidism. V usage is TRBV7-2 and J usage is TRBJ1-5; a weak D match, TRBD1 (5 bases). Sequencing input: blood. CDR3 in amino acids: CASSLAGGGKPQHF. The CDR3 DNA sequence: TGTGCCAGCAGCTTAGCCGGGGGAGGGAAGCCCCAGCATTTT.